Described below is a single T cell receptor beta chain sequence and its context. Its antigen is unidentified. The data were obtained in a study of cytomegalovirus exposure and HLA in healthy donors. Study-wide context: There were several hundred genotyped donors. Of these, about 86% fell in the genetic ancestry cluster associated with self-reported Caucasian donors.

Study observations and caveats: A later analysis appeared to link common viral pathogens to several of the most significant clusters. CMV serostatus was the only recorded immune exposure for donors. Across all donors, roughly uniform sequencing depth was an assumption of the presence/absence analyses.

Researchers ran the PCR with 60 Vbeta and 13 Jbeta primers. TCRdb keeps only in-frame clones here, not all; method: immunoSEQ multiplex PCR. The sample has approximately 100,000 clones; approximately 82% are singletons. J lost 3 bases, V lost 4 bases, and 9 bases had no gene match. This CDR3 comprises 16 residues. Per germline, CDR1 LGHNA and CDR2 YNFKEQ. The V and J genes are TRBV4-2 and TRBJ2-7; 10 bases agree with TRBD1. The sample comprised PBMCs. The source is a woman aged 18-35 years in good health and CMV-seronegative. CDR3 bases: TGTGCCAGCAGCCCCCTCGGCCGGGACAGGGGCTACGAGCAGTACTTC. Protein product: CASSPLGRDRGYEQYF.